Listed here are 25 T cell receptor beta chains from one sample, sequenced in a study of breast tumors, draining lymph nodes, adjacent tissues. TCRdb redid the calling of the multiplex PCR reads with MiXCR, one entry per CDR3 protein. There are approximately 130,000 distinct CDR3 sequences in the sample; about 22% occur only once, and just over 2.5% lies in the top ten. The lymph nodes were axillary draining lymph nodes from breast cancer patients. Sample: axillary lymph node tissue. Every receptor here comes from a female donor with breast cancer. Some clones in this sample may be carry-over from other donors' samples.

In its sample, this clonotype was seen once. One junction end disagrees with the germline gene, perhaps due to a read error. The V call is TRBV6-1, the J call TRBJ1-3; TRBD1 aligns across 8 bases. The CDR3 runs 16 residues. CDR1 is MNHNS, CDR2 SASEGT, per germline. The CDR3 here is CASSERRGRFGDTIYF. CDR3 in DNA: TGTGCCAGCAGTGAACGCAGGGGGCGTTTTGGAGACACCATATATTTT.

This rearrangement joins TRBV7-2 to TRBJ2-1; tentative D call: TRBD2 (6 bases). The CDR3 covers 18 residues. Germline loops: CDR1 SGHTA, CDR2 FQGNSA. V was cut by 2 bases and J by 3 bases, with 20 bases left in between. CDR3 amino acids: CASSLKISWNSGYNEQFF. CDR3 nucleotides: TGTGCCAGCAGCTTAAAAATTTCCTGGAATAGCGGCTACAATGAGCAGTTCTTC.

J is TRBJ2-4 and V is TRBV5-5, with TRBD1 identical over 8 bases. The CDR3 loop spans 16 amino acids. J gave up 0 bases and V 2 bases, and 4 bases lay outside the gene matches. CDR1 is SGHKS, CDR2 YYEKEE, per germline (reference sequence). CDR3 in amino acids: CASSFPDRGAKNIQYF. DNA for the CDR3: TGTGCCAGCAGCTTTCCCGACAGGGGAGCCAAAAACATTCAGTACTTC.

This clonotype was observed at least ten times. The chain links TRBV5-1 to TRBJ2-1; 8 bases are shared with TRBD2. The germline V gene encodes CDR1 SGHRS and CDR2 YFSETQ. The CDR3 sequence is 15 residues long. Losses at the gene ends were 0 bases for V and 5 bases for J; bases not matched to a gene: 4. In DNA, the CDR3 is TGCGCCAGCAGCTTGGCCGGGACTAGAGACAATGAGCAGTTCTTC. It specifies CASSLAGTRDNEQFF.

This clonotype was found many times. This chain uses TRBV6-1 with TRBJ2-7; 9 nucleotides match TRBD1. The CDR3 runs 15 residues. Germline V gives CDR1 MNHNS, CDR2 SASEGT. V dropped 3 bases and J dropped 4; count of bases not matched to a gene: 7. CDR3 nucleotide sequence: TGTGCCAGCAGTGATCTTGGACAGGGGATGTACGAGCAGTACTTC. It yields the protein CASSDLGQGMYEQYF.

The chain employs TRBV2 and TRBJ1-6, with D possibly being TRBD1 (5 bases). CDR1 and CDR2 from the germline V gene are SNHLY and FYNNEI. CDR3 size: 13 residues. V lost 10 bases to trimming and J lost 10 bases, with 17 bases between them. The CDR3 is CATLFQGISPLHF. The CDR3 DNA is TGTGCCACACTCTTTCAGGGTATATCACCCCTCCACTTT.

The chain uses TRBV12-3 or TRBV12-4 and TRBJ2-3; 9 bases are a match to TRBD2. The CDR3 runs 17 residues. J was trimmed by 6 bases and V by 3 bases; bases with no gene match: 13. CDR3: CASSLSRLAGLSDTQYF. CDR3 nucleotides: TGTGCCAGCAGTTTGAGTCGGCTAGCGGGATTGTCGGATACGCAGTATTTT.

This clonotype showed up many times. The chain is built from TRBV6-6 and TRBJ2-3; TRBD1 or TRBD2 may be the D gene (5 bases each). CDR1 MNHNY and CDR2 SVGAGI come from the germline V gene (reference sequence). Trimming cost V 2 bases and J 4 bases, with 10 bases left between them. CDR3 size: 14 residues. CDR3 amino acids: CASSYGQGADTQYF. The CDR3 bases are TGTGCCAGCAGTTACGGGCAGGGAGCAGATACGCAGTATTTT.

This clonotype has more than one count but fewer than ten. With a much larger clone just one base away, this may be a read error. The chain combines TRBV5-6 with TRBJ2-5, with 7 nucleotides matching TRBD1. From germline, CDR1 is SGHDT and CDR2 YYEEEE. The CDR3 runs 16 residues. CDR3 loop: CAISSPRGQYQETQYF. The CDR3 bases are TGTGCCATCAGCTCACCACGGGGACAGTACCAAGAGACCCAGTACTTC.

This clonotype has at least ten counts. The chain has TRBV7-9 and TRBJ2-7, with D possibly matching TRBD1 (6 bases). The V and J ends lost 10 bases and 2 bases respectively, with 12 bases between them. CDR3 length equals 12 residues. Germline CDR1 and CDR2: SEHNR and FQNEAQ (reference sequence). The CDR3 DNA sequence: TGTGCCATCCAAGGGGGTCCCTACGAGCAGTACTTC. This codes for CAIQGGPYEQYF.

There are many counts of this clonotype. J is TRBJ2-3 and V is TRBV5-1; 10 bases map to TRBD2. Germline CDR1 is SGHRS and CDR2 is YFSETQ. The V and J ends lost 4 bases and 5 bases, in that order; junction bases with no gene match: 7. This CDR3 region has 15 residues. CDR3 amino acids: CASSPLAGVLDTQYF. The DNA of the CDR3 is TGCGCCAGCAGCCCTCTAGCGGGAGTTTTAGATACGCAGTATTTT.

This clonotype came up a few times. The V gene is TRBV4-3, the J gene TRBJ2-4; D unresolved. The CDR3 covers 14 residues. V lost 1 base to trimming and J lost 7 bases, with 11 bases between them. The germline CDR1 and CDR2 sequences are LGHNA and YSLEER. Here the CDR3 DNA reads TGCGCCAGCAGCCAAGTCCCCCTAACGAACATTCAGTACTTC. Its translation is CASSQVPLTNIQYF.

About this clonotype itself: The junction departs from germline at one end; a sequencing error may be responsible. The rearrangement uses TRBV5-1 and TRBJ2-3; D is perhaps TRBD1 (6 bases). This CDR3 is built from 13 residues. CDR1 SGHRS and CDR2 YFSETQ come from the germline V gene. This CDR3 is CASTVPRTDTRYF. Written as DNA, the CDR3 is TGCGCCAGCACCGTTCCCCGGACAGATACGCGGTATTTT.

In this sample, this clonotype turned up many times. The chain uses TRBV7-2 and TRBJ2-3, with D unresolved. Between the trimmed V and J ends, which lost 5 bases and 4 bases, there was a span of 10 bases. This CDR3 region has 13 residues. Germline lookup yields CDR1 SGHTA and CDR2 FQGNSA. CDR3 amino acids: CASSNRTADTQYF. Here the CDR3 DNA reads TGTGCCAGCAGCAATCGGACCGCAGATACGCAGTATTTT.

This clonotype was counted ten times or more. The chain combines TRBV20-1 with TRBJ2-1, with 8 bases lining up with TRBD2. Per the germline V gene, CDR1 is DFQATT and CDR2 is SNEGSKA (reference sequence). There are 15 residues in the CDR3. V shed 3 bases and J 3 bases; nucleotides not matched to a gene: 7. CDR3 region: CSASWREEFYNEQFF. The CDR3 nucleotides are TGCAGTGCTAGTTGGCGGGAGGAATTCTACAATGAGCAGTTCTTC.

Notes on this clonotype: This could be a read error, since a much larger clone is one nucleotide away. This chain uses TRBV6-1 with TRBJ2-2, with 10 bases identical to TRBD1. V shed 8 bases, J shed 1 base, and the junction held 4 bases outside the gene matches. CDR1 is MNHNS and CDR2 is SASEGT in the germline V gene. The CDR3 has 15 residues. The DNA for the CDR3 is TGTGCCAGCTATTGGGACAGGGGGAACACCGGGGAGCTGTTTTTT. Amino acids: CASYWDRGNTGELFF.

This clonotype has at least ten counts. The J gene is TRBJ1-4, the V gene TRBV20-1; TRBD1 is a possible D gene (6 bases). Trimming took 6 bases from V and 0 from J, leaving 17 bases between them. The CDR3 is 16 amino acids. Per germline, CDR1 DFQATT and CDR2 SNEGSKA (reference sequence). The chain's CDR3 is CSAPKGGGATNEKLFF. The CDR3 bases are TGCAGTGCCCCTAAGGGGGGAGGAGCAACTAATGAAAAACTGTTTTTT.

Notes on this clonotype: A much more abundant neighbour one base away suggests this may be a read error. The rearrangement joins TRBV15 to TRBJ2-5; TRBD1 matches at 7 bases. Germline-derived CDR1 and CDR2 are LNHNV and YYDKDF (reference sequence). The length of the CDR3 is 13 residues. The CDR3, as DNA: TGTGCCACCAGCTGGGGACAGCAAGAGACCCGGTACTTC. It is translated as CATSWGQQETRYF. Complete variable domain (other parts from reference TRBV15 and TRBJ2-5): DAMVIQNPRYQVTQFGKPVTLSCSQTLNHNVMYWYQQKSSQAPKLLFHYYDKDFNNEADTPDNFQSRRPNTSFCFLDIRSPGLGDTAMYLCATSWGQQETRYFGPGTRLLVL.

This clonotype was seen a few times. The J gene is TRBJ1-5, the V gene TRBV28; the D gene is possibly TRBD1 (6 bases). From germline, CDR1 is MDHEN and CDR2 SYDVKM. This CDR3 has 15 amino acids. Between the trimmed V and J ends, which lost 11 bases and 4 bases, there was a span of 21 bases. This CDR3 is CAGRRGGLRNQPQHF. DNA of the CDR3: TGTGCCGGCCGCCGGGGGGGGCTAAGAAATCAGCCCCAGCATTTT.

At least ten counts were recorded for this clonotype. The gene calls are TRBV12-3 or TRBV12-4 and TRBJ1-2; possibly TRBD1 for D (5 bases). The CDR3 has 12 residues. Deletions cut 5 bases from V and 8 bases from J, with 12 bases between. DNA for the CDR3: TGTGCCAGCAGTGAGGGACCCGGGGGCTACACCTTC. Its protein is CASSEGPGGYTF.

This clonotype was picked up many times. This chain connects TRBV7-2 to TRBJ1-5; the D gene is possibly TRBD1 (6 bases). The CDR3 has 14 amino acids. Per germline, CDR1 SGHTA and CDR2 FQGNSA. Deletions cut 4 bases from V and 5 bases from J, with 12 bases between. The CDR3 region has the DNA TGTGCCAGCAGCTCCGGGACACTCCATCAGCCCCAGCATTTT. Protein: CASSSGTLHQPQHF. Full variable domain (outside the CDR3, taken from reference TRBV7-2 and TRBJ1-5): GAGVSQSPSNKVTEKGKDVELRCDPISGHTALYWYRQSLGQGLEFLIYFQGNSAPDKSGLPSDRFSAERTGGSVSTLTIQRTQQEDSAVYLCASSSGTLHQPQHFGDGTRLSIL.

The V and J genes are TRBV20-1 and TRBJ2-4; TRBD2 might be the D (6 bases). V was cut by 3 bases and J by 4 bases, with 10 bases left in between. CDR1 and CDR2 (germline): DFQATT, SNEGSKA (reference sequence). The CDR3 spans 13 residues. The CDR3 is CSAREGIKNIQYF. DNA of the CDR3: TGCAGTGCTAGGGAGGGGATTAAAAACATTCAGTACTTC.

This clonotype was counted a few times. This chain uses TRBV5-6 with TRBJ1-5; D unclear. The CDR3 sequence is 15 residues long. Trimming left V 0 bases short and J 9 bases short, with 16 bases between. Per germline, CDR1 SGHDT and CDR2 YYEEEE. The CDR3 loop reads CASSLDSRTSWPQHF. The CDR3 DNA follows: TGTGCCAGCAGCTTGGATAGCAGGACGTCATGGCCCCAGCATTTT.

This clonotype was picked up many times. The J gene is TRBJ2-2, the V gene TRBV5-4; 7 positions agree with TRBD1. The CDR3 contains 15 residues. J lost 2 bases, V lost 4 bases, and 5 bases had no gene match. In germline, CDR1 is SGHNT, CDR2 YYREEE (reference sequence). The CDR3 DNA follows: TGTGCCAGCAGCAGCACAGGGGATAACACCGGGGAGCTGTTTTTT. Amino acids: CASSSTGDNTGELFF.

Ten or more counts support this clonotype. The chain carries TRBV19 and TRBJ2-7; unclear D gene. The germline CDR1 and CDR2 sequences are LNHDA and SQIVND (reference sequence). Trimming removed 3 bases at V and 3 bases at J, with 15 bases between. This CDR3 region has 15 residues. CDR3 loop: CASSIGPNPLYEQYF. DNA of the CDR3: TGTGCCAGTAGTATCGGACCAAATCCCCTCTACGAGCAGTACTTC.